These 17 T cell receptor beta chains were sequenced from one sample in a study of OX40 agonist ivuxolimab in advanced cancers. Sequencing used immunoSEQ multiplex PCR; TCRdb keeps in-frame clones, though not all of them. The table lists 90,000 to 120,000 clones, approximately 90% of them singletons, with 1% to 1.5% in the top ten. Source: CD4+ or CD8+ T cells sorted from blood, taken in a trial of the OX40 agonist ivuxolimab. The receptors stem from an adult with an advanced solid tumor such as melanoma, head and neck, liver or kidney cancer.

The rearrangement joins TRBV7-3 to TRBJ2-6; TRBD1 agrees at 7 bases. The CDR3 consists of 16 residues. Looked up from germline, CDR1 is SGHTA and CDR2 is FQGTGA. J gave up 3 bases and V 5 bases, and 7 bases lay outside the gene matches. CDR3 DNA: TGTGCCAGCAGCCCGGGACAGTCGTATGGGGCCAACGTCCTGACTTTC. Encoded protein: CASSPGQSYGANVLTF.

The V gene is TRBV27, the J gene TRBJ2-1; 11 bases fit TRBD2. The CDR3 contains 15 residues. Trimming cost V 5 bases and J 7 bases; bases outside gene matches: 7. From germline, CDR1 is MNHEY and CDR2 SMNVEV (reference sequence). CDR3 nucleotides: TGTGCCAGCAGTCACGAGGGACTAGCGGATAATGAGCAGTTCTTC. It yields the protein CASSHEGLADNEQFF.

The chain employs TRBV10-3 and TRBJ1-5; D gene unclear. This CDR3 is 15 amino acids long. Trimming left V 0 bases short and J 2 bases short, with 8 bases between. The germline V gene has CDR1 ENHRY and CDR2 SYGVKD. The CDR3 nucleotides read TGTGCCATCAGTGAGTCGTACCTGGGCAATCAGCCCCAGCATTTT. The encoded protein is CAISESYLGNQPQHF.

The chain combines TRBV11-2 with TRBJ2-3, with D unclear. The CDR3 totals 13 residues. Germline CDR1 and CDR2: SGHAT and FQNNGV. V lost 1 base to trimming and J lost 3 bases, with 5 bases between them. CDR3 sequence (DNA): TGTGCCAGCAGCTTAGCGGAAACAGATACGCAGTATTTT. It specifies CASSLAETDTQYF.

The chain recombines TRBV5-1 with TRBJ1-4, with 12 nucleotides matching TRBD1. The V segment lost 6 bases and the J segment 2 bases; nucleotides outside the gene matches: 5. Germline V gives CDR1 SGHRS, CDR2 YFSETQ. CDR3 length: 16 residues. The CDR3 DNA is TGCGCCAGCACCTTCGGGACAGGGGGCACTAATGAAAAACTGTTTTTT. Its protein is CASTFGTGGTNEKLFF.

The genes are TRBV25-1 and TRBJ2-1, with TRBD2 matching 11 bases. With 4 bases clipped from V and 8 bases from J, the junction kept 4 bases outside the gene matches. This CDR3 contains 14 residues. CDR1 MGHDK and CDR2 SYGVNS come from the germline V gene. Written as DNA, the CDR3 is TGTGCCAGCAGTGTAGCGGGAGGGCGGGATGAGCAGTTCTTC. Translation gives CASSVAGGRDEQFF. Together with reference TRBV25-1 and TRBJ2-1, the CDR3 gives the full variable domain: EADIYQTPRYLVIGTGKKITLECSQTMGHDKMYWYQQDPGMELHLIHYSYGVNSTEKGDLSSESTVSRIRTEHFPLTLESARPSHTSQYLCASSVAGGRDEQFFGPGTRLTVL.

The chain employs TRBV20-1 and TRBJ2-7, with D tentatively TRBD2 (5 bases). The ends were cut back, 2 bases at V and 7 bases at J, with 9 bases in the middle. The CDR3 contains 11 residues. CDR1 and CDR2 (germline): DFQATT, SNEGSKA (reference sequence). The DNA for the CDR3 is TGCAGTGCTAGACTCCAGCGGGAGCAGTACTTC. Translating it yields CSARLQREQYF.

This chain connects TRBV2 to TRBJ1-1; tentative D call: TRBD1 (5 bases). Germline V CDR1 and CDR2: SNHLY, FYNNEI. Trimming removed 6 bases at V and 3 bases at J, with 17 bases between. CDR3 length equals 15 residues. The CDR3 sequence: CASSSPGMGDTEAFF. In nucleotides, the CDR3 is TGTGCCAGCAGCTCCCCGGGAATGGGGGACACTGAAGCTTTCTTT.

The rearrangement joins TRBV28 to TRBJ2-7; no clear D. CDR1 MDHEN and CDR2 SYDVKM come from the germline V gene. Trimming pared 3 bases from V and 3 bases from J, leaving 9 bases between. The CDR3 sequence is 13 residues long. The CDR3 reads CASSFRPHYEQYF. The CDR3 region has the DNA TGTGCCAGCAGTTTCAGGCCACACTACGAGCAGTACTTC.

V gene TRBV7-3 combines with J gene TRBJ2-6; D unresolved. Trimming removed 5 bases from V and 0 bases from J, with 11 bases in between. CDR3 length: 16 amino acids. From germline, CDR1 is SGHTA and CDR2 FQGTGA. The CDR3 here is CASSLTQLSGANVLTF. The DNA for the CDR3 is TGTGCCAGCAGCCTCACCCAGCTCTCTGGGGCCAACGTCCTGACTTTC.

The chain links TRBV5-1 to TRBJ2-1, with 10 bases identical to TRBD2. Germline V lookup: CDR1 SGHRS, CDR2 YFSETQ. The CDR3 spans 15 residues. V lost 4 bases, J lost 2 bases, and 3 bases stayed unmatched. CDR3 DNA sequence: TGCGCCAGCAGCCCCGGGACTAGCGCCTACAATGAGCAGTTCTTC. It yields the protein CASSPGTSAYNEQFF.

Here the CDR3 DNA reads TGTGCCAGCAGTTACTGGCCCGACAGGAACTATGGCTACACCTTC. Translation: CASSYWPDRNYGYTF. V gene TRBV6-5 combines with J gene TRBJ1-2; a weak D match, TRBD1 (6 bases). Germline V gene data show CDR1 as MNHEY and CDR2 as SVGAGI. The CDR3 runs to 15 residues. The V and J ends lost 1 base and 2 bases respectively, with 11 bases between them.

The CDR3 DNA reads TGTGCCAGCAGCTTTACCACAGGCACTGAAGCTTTCTTT. It yields the protein CASSFTTGTEAFF. J is TRBJ1-1 and V is TRBV6-6; maybe TRBD1 (5 bases). Trimming shortened V by 6 bases and J by 4 bases, and 12 bases separated the two germline ends. This CDR3 region has 13 residues. Germline V CDR1 and CDR2: MNHNY, SVGAGI (reference sequence).

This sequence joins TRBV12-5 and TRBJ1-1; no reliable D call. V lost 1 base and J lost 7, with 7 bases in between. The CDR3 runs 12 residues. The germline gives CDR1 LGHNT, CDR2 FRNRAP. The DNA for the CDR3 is TGTGCTAGTGGTTTGGGGTCAGGTGAAGCTTTCTTT. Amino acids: CASGLGSGEAFF.

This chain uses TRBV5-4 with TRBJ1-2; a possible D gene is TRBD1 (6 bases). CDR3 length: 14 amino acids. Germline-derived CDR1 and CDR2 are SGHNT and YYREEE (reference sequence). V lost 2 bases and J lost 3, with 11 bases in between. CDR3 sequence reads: CASSFISGDYGYTF. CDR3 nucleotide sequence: TGTGCCAGCAGCTTTATTTCAGGGGACTATGGCTACACCTTC.

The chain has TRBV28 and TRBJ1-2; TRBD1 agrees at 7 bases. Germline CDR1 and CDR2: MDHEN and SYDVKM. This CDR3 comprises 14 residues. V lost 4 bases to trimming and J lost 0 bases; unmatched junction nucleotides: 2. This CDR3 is CASSSGQANYGYTF. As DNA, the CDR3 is TGTGCCAGCAGTTCCGGACAGGCTAACTATGGCTACACCTTC.

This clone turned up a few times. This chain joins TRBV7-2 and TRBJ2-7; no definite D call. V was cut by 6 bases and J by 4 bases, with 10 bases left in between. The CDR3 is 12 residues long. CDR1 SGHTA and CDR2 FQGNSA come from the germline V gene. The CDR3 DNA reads TGTGCCAGCAGATCAGGCAAATACGAGCAGTACTTC. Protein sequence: CASRSGKYEQYF.